This T cell receptor beta chain was observed in a study of T cells in Graves' hyperthyroidism and ophthalmopathy. Details on this clonotype: Its antigen remains unidentified. A clone one base away is much larger, so this may be a read error.

This CDR3 spans 15 amino acids. Trimming took off 7 bases at V and 0 bases at J, with 13 bases between the two ends. Germline CDR1 is SEHNR and CDR2 is FQNEAQ (reference sequence). Study results and caveats: Ophthalmopathy was predicted by the model a median of about six months ahead of onset. Blood also contained most expanded thyroid clonotypes above 0.001.

The source material, RNA transcripts, was used to amplify TCR beta CDR3 regions. The TCR CDR3 was amplified in a first-round RT-PCR using the HTBI primer set. TCRdb used MiXCR to reprocess the multiplex PCR reads, holding one entry per CDR3 protein. Of approximately 700,000 distinct CDR3 sequences in the sample, 45% were seen once. This TCR came from an adult man with Graves' disease, either hyperthyroidism or ophthalmopathy (not recorded which). This sequence joins TRBV7-9 and TRBJ1-5; D unresolved. Sample: peripheral blood or thyroid tissue (not recorded which). CDR3 nucleotide sequence: TGTGCCAGCAACTTGGGCGGTTATAGCAATCAGCCCCAGCATTTT. Translated: CASNLGGYSNQPQHF. Complete variable domain (other parts from reference TRBV7-9 and TRBJ1-5): DTGVSQNPRHKITKRGQNVTFRCDPISEHNRLYWYRQTLGQGPEFLTYFQNEAQLEKSRLLSDRFSAERPKGSFSTLEIQRTEQGDSAMYLCASNLGGYSNQPQHFGDGTRLSIL.